This passage covers 11 T cell receptor beta chains from one sample sequenced in a study of blood T cell repertoires in COVID-19. Libraries were prepared by immunoSEQ multiplex PCR; TCRdb keeps only in-frame clonotypes and omits some of them. This sample has 130,000 or so clones, with under 90% found just once. Sequencing was done on a sample of peripheral blood. Receptor source: a woman aged 55-69 years with acute or convalescent COVID-19.

This sequence joins TRBV9 and TRBJ2-3, with 9 bases identical to TRBD2. The junction had 18 bases not matched to a gene; V was cut back by 4 bases and J by 6 bases. The CDR3 contains 18 residues. Germline CDR1 reads SGDLS; CDR2 reads YYNGEE. Here the CDR3 reads CASSRPRGSGGLWDTQYF. CDR3 nucleotide sequence: TGTGCCAGCAGCCGACCCAGGGGTAGCGGGGGCCTCTGGGATACGCAGTATTTT. Drawing the rest from reference TRBV9 and TRBJ2-3, the complete variable domain is DSGVTQTPKHLITATGQRVTLRCSPRSGDLSVYWYQQSLDQGLQFLIQYYNGEERAKGNILERFSAQQFPDLHSELNLSSLELGDSALYFCASSRPRGSGGLWDTQYFGPGTRLTVL.

The rearrangement joins TRBV20-1 to TRBJ2-1; maybe TRBD1 (6 bases). The CDR3 is 14 amino acids. The V end lost 3 bases, the J end lost 4 bases, and 13 bases lay between the germline ends. Germline CDR1 is DFQATT and CDR2 is SNEGSKA (reference sequence). This chain's CDR3 is CSASQGLGYNEQFF. DNA of the CDR3: TGCAGTGCTAGTCAGGGGTTGGGGTACAATGAGCAGTTCTTC.

CDR3 sequence reads: CASSTSGDSSYEQYF. Written as DNA, the CDR3 is TGCGCCAGCAGTACTAGCGGTGATAGCTCCTACGAGCAGTACTTC. This chain links TRBV10-1 with TRBJ2-7, with TRBD2 identical over 8 bases. The CDR3 covers 15 residues. Germline-derived CDR1 and CDR2 are WNHNN and SYGVQD (reference sequence). J gave up 0 bases and V 5 bases, and 6 bases lay outside the gene matches.

A single count supports this clone. V is TRBV27 and J is TRBJ1-1, with D possibly matching TRBD1 (6 bases). Germline assignment: CDR1 MNHEY and CDR2 SMNVEV (reference sequence). This CDR3 contains 15 residues. With 4 bases removed from V and 2 bases from J, the gap between germline ends came to 14 bases. CDR3 nucleotide sequence: TGTGCCAGCAGTTCCCCTACAGGGCTCAACACTGAAGCTTTCTTT. Its protein is CASSSPTGLNTEAFF.

V usage is TRBV27 and J usage is TRBJ1-1, with 7 bases fitting TRBD1. Trimming removed 5 bases from V and 6 bases from J; junction bases left unmatched: 9. Germline V gives CDR1 MNHEY, CDR2 SMNVEV (reference sequence). This CDR3 region has 14 residues. The CDR3: CASSTSQGNSEAFF. The CDR3 nucleotides are TGTGCCAGCAGTACCTCACAGGGGAATTCTGAAGCTTTCTTT.

The chain has TRBV5-1 and TRBJ1-2, with 8 nucleotides matching TRBD1. CDR3 length: 13 amino acids. Germline values: CDR1 SGHRS, CDR2 YFSETQ. Germline trimming cut 2 bases from V and 3 bases from J; bases unmatched to any gene: 0. This chain's CDR3 is CASSLQGDYGYTF. The CDR3, as DNA: TGCGCCAGCAGCTTACAGGGGGACTATGGCTACACCTTC.

This chain uses TRBV7-2 with TRBJ1-6; a possible D gene is TRBD1 (6 bases). Germline CDR1 SGHTA, CDR2 FQGNSA. There are 17 residues in the CDR3. The V gene lost 4 bases and the J gene lost 8 bases, with 21 bases spanning the gap. CDR3: CASSSPPDSRTYSPLHF. CDR3 DNA sequence: TGTGCCAGCAGCTCCCCCCCGGACAGTAGAACTTATTCACCCCTCCACTTT.

V gene TRBV2 combines with J gene TRBJ2-5; 8 positions match TRBD1. The CDR3 has 17 residues. The V segment lost 5 bases and the J segment 5 bases; nucleotides outside the gene matches: 16. Germline-derived CDR1 and CDR2 are SNHLY and FYNNEI. CDR3 nucleotides: TGTGCCAGCAGTCCGACGAAACCTAGACAGGGGTGGGAGACCCAGTACTTC. Its protein is CASSPTKPRQGWETQYF.

The chain joins TRBV11-2 to TRBJ1-2, with 9 bases identical to TRBD1. After removal of 0 bases from V and 5 bases from J, the junction contained 7 bases not matched to a gene. Germline CDR1 SGHAT, CDR2 FQNNGV. The CDR3 is made up of 16 amino acids. CDR3 DNA: TGTGCCAGCAGCTTAGACGGGACAGGGAGTTTTTATGGCTACACCTTC. This codes for CASSLDGTGSFYGYTF.

The V call is TRBV20-1, the J call TRBJ1-1; D is perhaps TRBD1 (5 bases). CDR1 is DFQATT, CDR2 SNEGSKA, per germline (reference sequence). There are 11 residues in the CDR3. V lost 6 bases and J 5 bases, leaving 10 bases between the germline ends. The CDR3 bases are TGCAGTGCCGTACAGGAGACTGAAGCTTTCTTT. It codes for CSAVQETEAFF.

The chain joins TRBV19 to TRBJ1-3, with D tentatively TRBD1 (6 bases). The CDR3 runs to 15 residues. Germline V gene data show CDR1 as LNHDA and CDR2 as SQIVND (reference sequence). V dropped 7 bases and J dropped 0 bases, with 13 bases sitting between them. This CDR3 is CASIRGAFSGNTIYF. CDR3 DNA sequence: TGTGCCAGTATTCGGGGGGCCTTCTCTGGAAACACCATATATTTT.